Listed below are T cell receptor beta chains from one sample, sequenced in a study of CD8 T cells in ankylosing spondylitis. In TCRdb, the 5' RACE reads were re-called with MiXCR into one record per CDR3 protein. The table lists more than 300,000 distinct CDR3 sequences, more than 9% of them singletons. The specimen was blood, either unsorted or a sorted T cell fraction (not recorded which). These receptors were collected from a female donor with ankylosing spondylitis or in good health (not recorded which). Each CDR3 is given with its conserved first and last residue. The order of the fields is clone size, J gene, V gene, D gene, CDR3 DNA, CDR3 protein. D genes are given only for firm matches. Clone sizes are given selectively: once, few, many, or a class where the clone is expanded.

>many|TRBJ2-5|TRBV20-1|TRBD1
TGCAGTGCTAGAGTTCAGGGGGATCAAGAGACCCAGTACTTC
CSARVQGDQETQYF
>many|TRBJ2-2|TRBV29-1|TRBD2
TGCAGCGTGGGGGGACTAGCAACCGGGGAGCTGTTTTTT
CSVGGLATGELFF
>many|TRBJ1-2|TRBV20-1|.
TGCAGTGCAAACCCATCCGGGACTTCCCACTACTATGGCTACACCTTC
CSANPSGTSHYYGYTF
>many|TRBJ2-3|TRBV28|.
TGTGCCACCTCAGACAGAAGCACAGATACGCAGTATTTT
CATSDRSTDTQYF
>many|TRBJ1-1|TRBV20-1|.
TGCAGTGCTATGAATAGGGGCATGGGGCACACTGAAGCTTTCTTT
CSAMNRGMGHTEAFF
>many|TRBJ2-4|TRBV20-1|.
TGCAGCCTACACCTAGCCAAAAACATTCAGTACTTC
CSLHLAKNIQYF
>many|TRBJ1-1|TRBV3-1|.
TGTGCCAGCAGCCAAGTAGGGGGGACTGAAGCTTTCTTT
CASSQVGGTEAFF
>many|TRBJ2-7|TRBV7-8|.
TGTGCCAGCAGCTTAGCGCTGTCAAACTACGAGCAGTACTTC
CASSLALSNYEQYF
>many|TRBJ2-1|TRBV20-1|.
TGCAGTGTCAGGGGGGCGGGGAATGAGCAGTTCTTC
CSVRGAGNEQFF
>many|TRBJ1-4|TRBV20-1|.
TGCAGTGCTATTCAGGGTTTTGGGGTTGAAAAACTGTTTTTT
CSAIQGFGVEKLFF
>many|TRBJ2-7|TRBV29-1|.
TGCAGCGCCCCGACCACAGGGAAGGACGAGCAGTACTTC
CSAPTTGKDEQYF
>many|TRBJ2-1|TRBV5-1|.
TGCGCCAGCAGCTTGGCCACGGTCAATGAGCAGTTCTTC
CASSLATVNEQFF
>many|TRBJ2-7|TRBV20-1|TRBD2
TGCAGTGCCTACTCTCTAGCGGGAGGCAGCGAGCAGTACTTC
CSAYSLAGGSEQYF
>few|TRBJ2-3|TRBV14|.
TGTGCCAGCAGCCAAGTAAGCCAAGATACGCAGTATTTT
CASSQVSQDTQYF
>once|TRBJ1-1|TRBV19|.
TGTGCCAGTAGTGAAGATCGGTTAAAGGGGCTGGCTTTCTTT
CASSEDRLKGLAFF
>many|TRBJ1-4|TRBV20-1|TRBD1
TGCAGTGCAGAAATTCCCGGGACAGAGAATGAAAAACTGTTTTTT
CSAEIPGTENEKLFF
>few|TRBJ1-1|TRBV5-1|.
TGCGCCAGCAGTGGGAGGCCCAACACTGAAGCTTTCTTT
CASSGRPNTEAFF
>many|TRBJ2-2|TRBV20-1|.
TGCAGTGCTAGCGGGCCCCCTTCCACCGGGGAGCTGTTTTTT
CSASGPPSTGELFF
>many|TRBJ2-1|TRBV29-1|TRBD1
TGCAGCGTTCTCGGACAGGGTTCCTACAATGAGCAGTTCTTC
CSVLGQGSYNEQFF
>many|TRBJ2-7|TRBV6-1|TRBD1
TGTGCCAGCAGTAGGGGACAGGGGGTCTACGAGCAGTACTTC
CASSRGQGVYEQYF
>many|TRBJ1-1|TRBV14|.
TGTGCCAGCAGCCAGTCGCGGGGCACTGAAGCTTTCTTT
CASSQSRGTEAFF
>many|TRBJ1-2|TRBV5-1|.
TGCGCCAGCAGCCCGGGGGGATACTATGGCTACACCTTC
CASSPGGYYGYTF
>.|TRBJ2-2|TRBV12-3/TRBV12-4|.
TGTGCCAGCAGTTCCCTACAGGGTACCGGGGAGCTGTTTTTT
CASSSLQGTGELFF
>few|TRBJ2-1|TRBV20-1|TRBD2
TGCAGTGCTGGGACTAGCGGGAGGAATGAGCAGTTCTTC
CSAGTSGRNEQFF
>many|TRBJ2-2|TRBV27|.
TGTGCCAGCAGTAGACTAGATTACACCGGGGAGCTGTTTTTT
CASSRLDYTGELFF
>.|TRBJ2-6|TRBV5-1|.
TGCGCCAGCAGCGTGACAGTCAAGGGGGCCAACGTCCTGACTTTC
CASSVTVKGANVLTF
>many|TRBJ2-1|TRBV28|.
TGTGCCACCGACAGTGACTCCTACAATGAGCAGTTCTTC
CATDSDSYNEQFF
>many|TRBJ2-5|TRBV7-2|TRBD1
TGTGCCAGCAGACCGACAGGGGTTCAAGAGACCCAGTACTTC
CASRPTGVQETQYF
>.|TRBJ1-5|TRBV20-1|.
TGCAGTGCCGTCGCCCGGGGACGGGATCATAGCAATCAGCCCCAGCATTTT
CSAVARGRDHSNQPQHF
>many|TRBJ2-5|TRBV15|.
TGTGCCACCAGTAGAGAAGGTTTAGAGAGCCAAGAGACCCAGTACTTC
CATSREGLESQETQYF
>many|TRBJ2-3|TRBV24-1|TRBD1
TGTGCCGTACAGGGGGGAACAGATACGCAGTATTTT
CAVQGGTDTQYF
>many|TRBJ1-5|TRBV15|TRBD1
TGTGCCACCAGCAGCGACAGGGGGAGCAATCAGCCCCAGCATTTT
CATSSDRGSNQPQHF
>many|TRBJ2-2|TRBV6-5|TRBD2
TGTGCCAGCAGTTACACTAGCGGGGGAGCATCGAACACCGGGGAGCTGTTTTTT
CASSYTSGGASNTGELFF
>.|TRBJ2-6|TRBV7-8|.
TGTGCCAGCAGCTTTCTTCAGCAAGCTTTAGTCCTGACTTTC
CASSFLQQALVLTF
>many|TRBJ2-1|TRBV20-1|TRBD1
TGCAGTGCCGTCCGGGACAGGGGCTACAATGAGCAGTTCTTC
CSAVRDRGYNEQFF
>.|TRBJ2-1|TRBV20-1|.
TGCAGTGCTAGGGCCCTAGGCACCAGCCTAAACAATGAGCAGTTCTTC
CSARALGTSLNNEQFF
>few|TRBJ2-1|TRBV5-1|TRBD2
TGCGCCAGCAGCTTAGCGGGGGGCAGGGATGAGCAGTTCTTC
CASSLAGGRDEQFF
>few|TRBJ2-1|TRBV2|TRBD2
TGTGCCAGCAGTGCTAGCGGGACTCTGGGTGAGCAGTTCTTC
CASSASGTLGEQFF
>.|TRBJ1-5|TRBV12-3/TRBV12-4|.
TGTGCCAGCAGTTTAGTTAGCAATCAGCCCCAGCATTTT
CASSLVSNQPQHF
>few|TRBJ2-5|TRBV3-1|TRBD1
TGTGCCAGCAGCCTACAGACAGGGGCCAGGGAGACCCAGTACTTC
CASSLQTGARETQYF
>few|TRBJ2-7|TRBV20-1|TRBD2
TGCAGTGCTAGAGGACTAGCGGGAGTCAGGTCCTACGAGCAGTACTTC
CSARGLAGVRSYEQYF
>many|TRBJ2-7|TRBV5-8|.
TGTGCCAGCAGCTTTGGCGGAGGGAGCTCCTACGAGCAGTACTTC
CASSFGGGSSYEQYF
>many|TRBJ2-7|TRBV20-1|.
TGCAGTGCCCCATCGGGGGTCTACGAGCAGTACTTC
CSAPSGVYEQYF
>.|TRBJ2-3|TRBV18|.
TGTGCCAGCTCACGAACACTAGGAGATACGCAGTATTTT
CASSRTLGDTQYF
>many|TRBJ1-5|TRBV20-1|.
TGCAGTGCCCAGATGGGAAGTCAGCCCCAGCATTTT
CSAQMGSQPQHF
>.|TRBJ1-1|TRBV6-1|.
TGTGCCAGCAGTCCCAATGAAAGAGAGGCCGCTTTCTTT
CASSPNEREAAFF
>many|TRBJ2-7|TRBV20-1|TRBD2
TGCAGTGCGGGACTAGCCATCGACGAGCAGTACTTC
CSAGLAIDEQYF
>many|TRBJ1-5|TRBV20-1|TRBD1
TGCAGTGGTAGGACAGGGGCCAGCAGCAATCAGCCCCAGCATTTT
CSGRTGASSNQPQHF
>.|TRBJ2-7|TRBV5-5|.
TGTTCCAGCAGCTTGGCTGACAGGTACGAGCAGTACTTC
CSSSLADRYEQYF
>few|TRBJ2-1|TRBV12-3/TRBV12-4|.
TGTGCCAGCAGCAGCCCCGTACGGGGGTACAATGAGCAGTTCTTC
CASSSPVRGYNEQFF
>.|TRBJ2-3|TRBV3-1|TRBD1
TGTGCCAGCAGCAAAACCGGGACAGGGGGTAATACGCAGTATTTT
CASSKTGTGGNTQYF
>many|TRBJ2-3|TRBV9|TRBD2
TGTGCCAGCAGCGTTGGGAGGGGAGATACGCAGTATTTT
CASSVGRGDTQYF